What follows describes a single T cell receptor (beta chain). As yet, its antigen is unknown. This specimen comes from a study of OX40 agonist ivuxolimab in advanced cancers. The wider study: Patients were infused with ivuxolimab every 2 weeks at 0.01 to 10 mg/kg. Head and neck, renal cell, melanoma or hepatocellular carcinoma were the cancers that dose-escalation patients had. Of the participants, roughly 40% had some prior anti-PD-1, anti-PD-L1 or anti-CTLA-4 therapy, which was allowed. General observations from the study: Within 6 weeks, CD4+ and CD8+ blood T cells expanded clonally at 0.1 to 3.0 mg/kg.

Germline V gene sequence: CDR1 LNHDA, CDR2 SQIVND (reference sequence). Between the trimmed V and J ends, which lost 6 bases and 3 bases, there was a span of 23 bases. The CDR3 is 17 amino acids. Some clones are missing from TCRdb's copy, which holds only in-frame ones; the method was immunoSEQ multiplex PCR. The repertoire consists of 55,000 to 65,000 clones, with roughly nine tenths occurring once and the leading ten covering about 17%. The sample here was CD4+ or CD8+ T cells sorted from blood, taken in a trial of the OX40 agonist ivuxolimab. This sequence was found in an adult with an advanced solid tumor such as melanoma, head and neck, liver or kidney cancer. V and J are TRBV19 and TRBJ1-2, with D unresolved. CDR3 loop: CASSLGLKGSSYYGYTF. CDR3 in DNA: TGTGCCAGTAGCCTCGGTCTGAAGGGCAGCAGTTACTATGGCTACACCTTC.